This T cell receptor beta chain was captured in a study of cytomegalovirus exposure and HLA in healthy donors. Use of 60 Vbeta and 13 Jbeta primers characterized the PCR. Clones were sequenced by immunoSEQ multiplex PCR, and TCRdb holds only the in-frame ones, with some missing. The data contain about 210,000 clones, 75% to 80% of them singletons. With 6 bases clipped from V and 3 bases from J, the junction kept 11 bases outside the gene matches. Germline loops: CDR1 MDHEN, CDR2 SYDVKM. The CDR3 spans 16 residues. The chain joins TRBV28 to TRBJ2-7; TRBD1 agrees at 10 bases. The origin of this receptor is a male donor in good health and CMV-seronegative. Sequencing was done on a sample of PBMCs. The chain's CDR3 is CASRPGTGDSFYEQYF. The CDR3 DNA reads TGTGCCAGCAGACCCGGGACAGGGGATTCTTTCTACGAGCAGTACTTC.